A selection of T cell receptor beta chains follows, all from one sample in a study of T cells in Graves' hyperthyroidism and ophthalmopathy. MiXCR, applied by TCRdb to the multiplex PCR reads, yields one record per CDR3 protein. The sample consists of fewer than 450,000 distinct CDR3 sequences, around a sixth of them appearing once. The specimen was blood. The receptors originated from a young man with Graves' ophthalmopathy. The CDR3 runs from the conserved cysteine through the conserved F or W. A D gene is named only where the DNA matches it firmly. Clone size is not always given. Where it is, it says once, few, many or a class for expanded clones.

. | TRBJ1-6 | few | TRBV3-1 | CASSSKASSYNSPLHF | TGTGCCAGCAGCTCCAAGGCGAGCTCCTATAATTCACCCCTCCACTTT
. | TRBJ1-1 | . | TRBV7-9 | CASSLDRYTEAFF | TGTGCCAGCAGCTTAGATAGGTACACTGAAGCTTTCTTT
. | TRBJ2-7 | many | TRBV6-2/TRBV6-3 | CASSYREADRKLDYEQYF | TGTGCCAGCAGTTACCGAGAAGCAGACAGAAAACTCGACTACGAGCAGTACTTC
. | TRBJ1-1 | few | TRBV5-5 | CASRVDLAGRAFF | TGTGCCAGCAGGGTGGACCTGGCGGGAAGGGCTTTCTTT
. | TRBJ2-1 | . | TRBV19 | CASNGDSYNEQFF | TGTGCCAGTAATGGGGACTCCTACAATGAGCAGTTCTTC
TRBD1 | TRBJ1-6 | many | TRBV5-8 | CASSGDETGSSYNSPLHF | TGTGCCAGCAGCGGGGACGAGACAGGGAGCTCCTATAATTCACCCCTCCACTTT
. | TRBJ1-3 | few | TRBV7-2 | CASSNRRIETIYF | TGTGCCAGCAGCAACCGCCGCATTGAGACCATATATTTT
. | TRBJ1-4 | few | TRBV27 | CASGLGARIEKLFF | TGTGCCAGCGGGCTCGGAGCGCGCATCGAAAAACTGTTTTTT
. | TRBJ1-1 | many | TRBV2 | CASSRGPNTEAFF | TGTGCCAGCAGTCGAGGGCCGAACACTGAAGCTTTCTTT
TRBD2 | TRBJ2-1 | . | TRBV29-1 | CSARTSGESSYNEQFF | TGCAGCGCCCGGACTAGCGGTGAAAGCTCCTACAATGAGCAGTTCTTC
. | TRBJ1-1 | many | TRBV2 | CASSLTEYTEAFF | TGTGCCAGCTCCCTGACAGAGTACACTGAAGCTTTCTTT
. | TRBJ2-1 | few | TRBV20-1 | CSAPRQDNEQFF | TGCAGTGCGCCCCGACAGGACAATGAGCAGTTCTTC
. | TRBJ2-3 | . | TRBV27 | CASLDSGHTQYF | TGTGCCAGCCTCGACAGTGGCCATACGCAGTATTTT
TRBD1 | TRBJ2-3 | few | TRBV18 | CASSPPIGTATDTQYF | TGTGCCAGCTCACCACCGATAGGGACAGCCACAGATACGCAGTATTTT
TRBD1 | TRBJ2-7 | many | TRBV9 | CASSPRGTGYEQYF | TGTGCCAGCAGCCCTCGGGGGACAGGGTACGAGCAGTACTTC
TRBD2 | TRBJ2-1 | many | TRBV4-1 | CASSQFPDRGVSDEQFF | TGCGCCAGCAGCCAATTCCCTGATCGGGGGGTGTCAGATGAGCAGTTCTTC
. | TRBJ1-4 | . | TRBV12-3/TRBV12-4 | CASSFSIWKTTNEKLFF | TGTGCCAGCAGTTTCTCGATCTGGAAAACAACTAATGAAAAACTGTTTTTT
. | TRBJ2-3 | many | TRBV27 | CASSFQSSTDTQYF | TGTGCCAGCAGTTTCCAAAGTAGCACAGATACGCAGTATTTT
. | TRBJ1-2 | many | TRBV3-1 | CASSEGQLYGYTF | TGTGCCAGCAGCGAGGGGCAGTTATATGGCTACACCTTC